The source of this TCR beta chain is a study of T-cell memory formation after mild COVID-19. Findings and caveats of the study: Among clones peaking at day 37 in the second wave, SARS-CoV-2 specificity remained unconfirmed. A second wave expanding day 15 to 37 was CD4+-biased; contracting clones were balanced. Shrinking CD4+ clones were chiefly CM and EM; CD8+ ones were chiefly EMRA.

Each CDR3 protein is one row after TCRdb ran MiXCR on the 5' RACE reads. This table holds approximately 570,000 distinct CDR3 sequences, about a sixth found once. Worth noting for this clonotype: Its target is not known.

This CDR3 is 11 amino acids long. Germline CDR1 and CDR2: SQVTM and ANQGSEA. V was cut by 6 bases and J by 8 bases, with 13 bases left in between. V is TRBV29-1 and J is TRBJ1-2, with D unresolved. Sequencing was performed on PBMCs or a T cell subset sorted from them (not recorded which). The clonotype comes from an adult woman who had mild COVID-19 (a few samples of this study predate the infection). Cell type and time point are not known. The CDR3 loop reads CSVVNGPGYTF. The CDR3 coding sequence is TGCAGCGTAGTGAACGGTCCAGGCTACACCTTC.